The present T cell receptor (beta chain) was sequenced within a study of blood T cell repertoires in COVID-19. Study summary: Italy, Spain and the United States were the sources of the convalescent and acute COVID-19 samples.

Profiling relied on immunoSEQ multiplex PCR, and the TCRdb table lists in-frame clones only, not all of them. The profile shows approximately 89,000 clones, about 80% of them singletons. Per the germline V gene, CDR1 is MNHEY and CDR2 is SMNVEV (reference sequence). The CDR3 totals 18 residues. Deletions cut 0 bases from V and 7 bases from J, with 22 bases between. Sequenced sample: peripheral blood. The sequence derives from a human donor in a cohort sampled during active COVID-19. This chain joins TRBV27 and TRBJ1-5, with D possibly being TRBD1 (6 bases). CDR3 in amino acids: CASSLSMGSTGRGQPQHF. CDR3 sequence (DNA): TGTGCCAGCAGTTTATCGATGGGATCCACAGGGAGAGGGCAGCCCCAGCATTTT.